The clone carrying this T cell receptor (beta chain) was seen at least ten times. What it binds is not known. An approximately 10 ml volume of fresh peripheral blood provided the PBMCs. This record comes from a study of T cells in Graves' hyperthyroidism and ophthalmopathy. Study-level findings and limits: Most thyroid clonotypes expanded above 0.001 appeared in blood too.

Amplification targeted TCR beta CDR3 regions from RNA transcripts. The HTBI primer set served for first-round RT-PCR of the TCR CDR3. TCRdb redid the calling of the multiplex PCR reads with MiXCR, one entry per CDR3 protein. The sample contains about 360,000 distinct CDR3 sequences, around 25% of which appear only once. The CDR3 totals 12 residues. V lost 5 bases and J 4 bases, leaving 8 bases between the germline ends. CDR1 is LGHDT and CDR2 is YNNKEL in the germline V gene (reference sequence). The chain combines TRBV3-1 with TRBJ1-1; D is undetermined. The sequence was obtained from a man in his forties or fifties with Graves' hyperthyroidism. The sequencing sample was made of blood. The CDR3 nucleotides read TGTGCCAGCAGCTCCCCTAGCACTGAAGCTTTCTTT. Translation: CASSSPSTEAFF.